What follows are 18 T cell receptor beta chains derived from one specimen sequenced in a study of shared clonotypes between healthy human individuals. Some clones are missing from TCRdb's copy, which holds only in-frame ones; the method was immunoSEQ multiplex PCR. Of around 2.1 million clones in the sample, approximately 94% were seen once. Only CD45RO-negative cells positively selected for CCR7 counted as naive CD8 cells, so terminally differentiated effector memory CD45RA+ cells were excluded. The sample was naive CD8+ T cells from PBMCs. The receptors were gathered from a man aged 18 to 30 in good health. Some clones in this sample may be carry-over from other donors' samples.

In this sample, this clone turned up once. V is TRBV5-1 and J is TRBJ1-2; TRBD1 might be the D (6 bases). The germline CDR1 and CDR2 sequences are SGHRS and YFSETQ. Trimming stripped 4 bases from V and 2 bases from J, with 15 bases between. CDR3 length: 15 residues. The CDR3 region has the DNA TGCGCCAGCAGCCGAGGGGGGACTACCAACTATGGCTACACCTTC. Its protein product is CASSRGGTTNYGYTF.

Details on this clone: The sample carries other DNA sequences with the same CDR3. This chain's CDR3 is CASSLALAGNTGELFF. For the CDR3, the DNA is TGTGCCAGCAGCCTTGCACTAGCCGGTAACACCGGGGAGCTGTTTTTT. The chain has TRBV5-4 and TRBJ2-2, with TRBD2 as a possible D gene (6 bases). Germline V lookup: CDR1 SGHNT, CDR2 YYREEE (reference sequence). V was trimmed by 4 bases and J by 2 bases, leaving 15 bases between them. The CDR3 is 16 residues long.

The V and J genes are TRBV28 and TRBJ2-2, with a tentative D call TRBD1 (6 bases). The CDR3 sequence is 14 residues long. Trimming cost V 6 bases and J 4 bases, with 12 bases left between them. CDR1 is MDHEN, CDR2 SYDVKM, per germline. In DNA form, the CDR3 reads TGTGCCAGCAGCCACACAGGGAGCACCGGGGAGCTGTTTTTT. It specifies CASSHTGSTGELFF.

The chain combines TRBV28 with TRBJ2-2; TRBD1 matches 10 bases. Per germline, CDR1 MDHEN and CDR2 SYDVKM. Unmatched junction bases numbered 5, after V lost 0 bases and J lost 7 bases. The CDR3 is 16 residues long. In DNA form, the CDR3 reads TGTGCCAGCAGTTTATGGACAGGGGGCGCGGGCGGGGAGCTGTTTTTT. Encoded protein: CASSLWTGGAGGELFF.

J is TRBJ2-2 and V is TRBV12-1; the tabulated D call, TRBD2, remains unverified against the DNA. TRBV12-1 is reported as a pseudogene. This CDR3 region has 15 residues. The CDR3 loop is CASSPFSGNTGELFF. The CDR3 region has the DNA TGTGCCAGCAGTCCCTTTAGCGGGAACACCGGGGAGCTGTTTTTT.

The gene calls are TRBV6-6 and TRBJ2-7; the D call may be TRBD1 or TRBD2 (7 bases each). The ends were cut back, 0 bases at V and 2 bases at J, with 11 bases in the middle. This CDR3 has 15 amino acids. Germline assignment: CDR1 MNHNY and CDR2 SVGAGI (reference sequence). The CDR3 DNA reads TGTGCCAGCAGTTACTCTCAGGGGGGGGCCTACGAGCAGTACTTC. Translating gives CASSYSQGGAYEQYF.

The chain couples TRBV18 to TRBJ2-1, with D perhaps being TRBD1 or TRBD2 (5 bases each). The germline V and J ends were trimmed by 0 bases and 0 bases, with 9 bases remaining between them. Germline loops: CDR1 KGHSH, CDR2 LQKENI. The CDR3 loop spans 16 amino acids. The CDR3 DNA sequence: TGTGCCAGCTCACCACCGTTCGGGACCTCCTACAATGAGCAGTTCTTC. Translating gives CASSPPFGTSYNEQFF.

The chain links TRBV9 to TRBJ2-7, with 11 bases matching TRBD2. The CDR3 is 15 residues long. The V segment lost 3 bases and the J segment 6 bases; nucleotides outside the gene matches: 8. Per the germline V gene, CDR1 is SGDLS and CDR2 is YYNGEE. CDR3 residues: CASSAGLAEPLEQYF. CDR3 DNA sequence: TGTGCCAGCAGCGCGGGACTAGCGGAGCCCCTCGAGCAGTACTTC.

This sequence joins TRBV6-5 and TRBJ1-2; maybe TRBD1 (6 bases). Trimming pared 10 bases from V and 2 bases from J, leaving 17 bases between. The CDR3 length is 14 residues. Looked up from germline, CDR1 is MNHEY and CDR2 is SVGAGI. The CDR3 DNA reads TGTGCCACCTCCCCCGCAGGGGACAACTATGGCTACACCTTC. Translating gives CATSPAGDNYGYTF.

The rearrangement joins TRBV7-9 to TRBJ1-2; D may be TRBD1 (5 bases). Trimming shortened V by 0 bases and J by 4 bases, and 15 bases separated the two germline ends. There are 16 residues in the CDR3. Per the germline V gene, CDR1 is SEHNR and CDR2 is FQNEAQ (reference sequence). The CDR3: CASSLADSGGTYGYTF. The CDR3 coding sequence is TGTGCCAGCAGCTTAGCCGACAGCGGGGGAACCTATGGCTACACCTTC.

The chain has TRBV28 and TRBJ2-7; 9 bases match TRBD2. V lost 5 bases to trimming and J lost 3 bases; unmatched junction nucleotides: 20. The CDR3 length is 19 residues. The germline V gene has CDR1 MDHEN and CDR2 SYDVKM. CDR3 DNA: TGTGCCAGCAGTGTCCCCCAGGTAGCGGGAGTTAATATGGGCTACGAGCAGTACTTC. Its protein is CASSVPQVAGVNMGYEQYF.

On this clone itself: Other DNA sequences in the sample encode the same CDR3. The gene calls are TRBV6-4 and TRBJ2-1; D not certain. The CDR3 is made up of 13 amino acids. The V and J ends lost 2 bases and 1 base respectively, with 3 bases between them. Per germline, CDR1 MRHNA and CDR2 SNTAGT. DNA of the CDR3: TGTGCCAGCAGTGACACTTCCTACAATGAGCAGTTCTTC. This sequence encodes CASSDTSYNEQFF.

As for this clone: Other DNA sequences from this sample encode an identical CDR3 as well. The chain carries TRBV7-9 and TRBJ2-7; D gene unclear. Germline loops: CDR1 SEHNR, CDR2 FQNEAQ (reference sequence). Trimming stripped 1 base from V and 3 bases from J, with 4 bases between. The CDR3 runs to 12 residues. The CDR3 sequence is CASSLGDYEQYF. Here the CDR3 DNA reads TGTGCCAGCAGCTTAGGCGACTACGAGCAGTACTTC.

The rearrangement links TRBV9 to TRBJ1-1; a possible D gene is TRBD1 (5 bases). V shed 4 bases and J shed 6 bases, with 13 bases lying between them. CDR1 is SGDLS and CDR2 is YYNGEE in the germline V gene. CDR3 length: 13 amino acids. CDR3 DNA sequence: TGTGCCAGCAGCCGGCAATCGGGGGCTGAAGCTTTCTTT. Protein product: CASSRQSGAEAFF.

V is TRBV5-6 and J is TRBJ2-1; TRBD2 is a possible D gene (6 bases). Germline values: CDR1 SGHDT, CDR2 YYEEEE. V was clipped by 4 bases and J by 8 bases, with 22 bases between them. The length of the CDR3 is 16 residues. This CDR3 is CASSSIRLASTDEQFF. DNA for the CDR3: TGTGCCAGCAGCAGTATCCGCCTAGCGTCAACCGATGAGCAGTTCTTC.

With respect to this clone: This sample also contains other DNA sequences that code for the same CDR3. The chain couples TRBV7-9 to TRBJ1-1; unclear D gene. The CDR3 covers 14 residues. The germline V gene encodes CDR1 SEHNR and CDR2 FQNEAQ (reference sequence). V lost 1 base to trimming and J lost 0 bases, with 6 bases between them. In DNA, the CDR3 is TGTGCCAGCAGCTTAGGTAGCATGAACACTGAAGCTTTCTTT. Residues: CASSLGSMNTEAFF.

The V gene is TRBV15, the J gene TRBJ2-5, with D unclear. Germline V CDR1 and CDR2: LNHNV, YYDKDF (reference sequence). The V end was cut by 6 bases, the J end by 5 bases, with 31 bases between. The CDR3 has 19 residues. The CDR3, as DNA: TGTGCCACCAGATCGGACCCCATCATGTCGGCCCGCGATGGGGAGACCCAGTACTTC. Its translation: CATRSDPIMSARDGETQYF.

The chain is built from TRBV10-3 and TRBJ2-1; 9 bases match TRBD1. The CDR3 has 14 residues. The V gene end was trimmed by 10 bases and the J gene end by 4 bases; junction bases not matched to a gene: 8. Germline values: CDR1 ENHRY, CDR2 SYGVKD. The CDR3 region is CATSQGAAYNEQFF. The DNA of the CDR3 is TGTGCCACCTCACAGGGGGCAGCTTACAATGAGCAGTTCTTC.